This TCR beta chain was documented in a study of cytomegalovirus exposure and HLA in healthy donors. PCR was performed using 60 Vbeta and 13 Jbeta primers. Assay: immunoSEQ multiplex PCR; the TCRdb copy retains only in-frame clones and omits some. The repertoire holds 150,000 or so clones, with about 80% as singletons. General study results and limits: On later analysis, the bulk of CMV-associated TCR beta chains appeared to be HLA-restricted.

The CDR3 spans 15 residues. The germline gives CDR1 KGHSH, CDR2 LQKENI. V shed 0 bases and J 3 bases; nucleotides not matched to a gene: 5. For this clone: The antigen remains undetermined.

This clonotype originated in a man aged 35 to 55 in good health and CMV-seropositive. Sequenced input: PBMCs. The gene calls are TRBV18 and TRBJ2-7; 7 positions agree with TRBD2. The CDR3 spells CASSPPLRGSYEQYF. The DNA for the CDR3 is TGTGCCAGCTCACCACCTCTCCGCGGGAGCTACGAGCAGTACTTC.